This entry concerns a single T cell receptor (beta chain). Its antigen is not known. This sample is part of a study of cytomegalovirus exposure and HLA in healthy donors. Study-wide points: A later analysis linked a missense variant in DCLRE1C to the trimming of TCR beta V and J genes.

PCR amplification relied on 60 Vbeta primers (plus 13 Jbeta primers). Some clones are missing from TCRdb's copy, which holds only in-frame ones; the method was immunoSEQ multiplex PCR. The sample includes 130,000 to 150,000 clones, around three quarters of them seen just once. Germline CDR1 is MNHEY and CDR2 is SMNVEV (reference sequence). This CDR3 region has 15 residues. The V gene end was trimmed by 3 bases and the J gene end by 4 bases; junction bases not matched to a gene: 6. J is TRBJ2-1 and V is TRBV27, with 7 bases that match TRBD2. This TCR was sampled from a woman aged 35 to 49 in good health and CMV-seropositive. What was sequenced was PBMCs. The CDR3, as DNA: TGTGCCAGCAGTTTTTCGGCGGGGGTATACAATGAGCAGTTCTTC. Its protein is CASSFSAGVYNEQFF.